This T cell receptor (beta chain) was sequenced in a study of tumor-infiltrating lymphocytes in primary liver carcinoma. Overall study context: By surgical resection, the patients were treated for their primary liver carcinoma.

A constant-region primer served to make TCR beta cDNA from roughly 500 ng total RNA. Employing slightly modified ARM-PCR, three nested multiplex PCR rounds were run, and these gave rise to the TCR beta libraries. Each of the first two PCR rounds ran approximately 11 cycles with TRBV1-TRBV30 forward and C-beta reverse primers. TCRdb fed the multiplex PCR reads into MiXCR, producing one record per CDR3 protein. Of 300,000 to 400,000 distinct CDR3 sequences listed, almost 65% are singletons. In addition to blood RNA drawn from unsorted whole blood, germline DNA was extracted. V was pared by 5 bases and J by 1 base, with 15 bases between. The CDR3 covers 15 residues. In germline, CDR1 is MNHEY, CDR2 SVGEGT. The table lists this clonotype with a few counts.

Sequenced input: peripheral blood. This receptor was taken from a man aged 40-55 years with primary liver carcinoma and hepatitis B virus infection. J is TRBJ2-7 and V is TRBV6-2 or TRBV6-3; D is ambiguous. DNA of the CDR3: TGTGCCAGCAGTGAACCGGGCCCGTTGTCCTACGAGCAGTACTTC. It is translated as CASSEPGPLSYEQYF.